This T cell receptor beta chain was profiled in a study of cytomegalovirus exposure and HLA in healthy donors. The primer mix had 60 Vbeta and 13 Jbeta primers. Assay used: immunoSEQ multiplex PCR; TCRdb lists only in-frame clones, some missing. The data contain approximately 110,000 clones, 65% to 80% of them singletons. As to this clone: Its antigen is as yet unknown.

Study findings and constraints: As confirmed in vitro, a few CMV-associated chains were specific for CMV antigens.

CDR1 and CDR2 from the germline V gene are SGHRS and YFSETQ. The CDR3 has 12 residues. Trimming took 8 bases from V and 3 from J; bases not matched to a gene: 3. The chain links TRBV5-1 to TRBJ1-1, with TRBD1 identical over 8 bases. This sequence was found in a female donor in good health and CMV-seropositive. The sequencing input was PBMCs. CDR3 amino acids: CASTQGDTEAFF. The DNA for the CDR3 is TGCGCCAGTACACAGGGGGACACTGAAGCTTTCTTT.